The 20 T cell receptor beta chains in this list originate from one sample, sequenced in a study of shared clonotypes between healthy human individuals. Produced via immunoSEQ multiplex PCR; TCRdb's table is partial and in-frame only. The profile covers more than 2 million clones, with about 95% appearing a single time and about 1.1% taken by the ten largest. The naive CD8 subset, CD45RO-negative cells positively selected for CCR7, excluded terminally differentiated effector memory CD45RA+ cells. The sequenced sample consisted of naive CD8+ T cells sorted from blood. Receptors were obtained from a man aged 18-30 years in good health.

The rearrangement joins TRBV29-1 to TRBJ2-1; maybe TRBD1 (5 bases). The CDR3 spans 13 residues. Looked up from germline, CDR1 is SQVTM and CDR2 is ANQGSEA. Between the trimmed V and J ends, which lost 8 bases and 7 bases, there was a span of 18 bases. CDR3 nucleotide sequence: TGCAGCTCCAGGGTGCCAACGAAGAATGAGCAGTTCTTC. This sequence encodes CSSRVPTKNEQFF.

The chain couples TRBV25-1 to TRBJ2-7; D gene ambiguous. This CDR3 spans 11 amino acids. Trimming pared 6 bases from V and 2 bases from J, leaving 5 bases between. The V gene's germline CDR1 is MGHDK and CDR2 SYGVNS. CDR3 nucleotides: TGTGCCAGCAGCCGCGCCTACGAGCAGTACTTC. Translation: CASSRAYEQYF.

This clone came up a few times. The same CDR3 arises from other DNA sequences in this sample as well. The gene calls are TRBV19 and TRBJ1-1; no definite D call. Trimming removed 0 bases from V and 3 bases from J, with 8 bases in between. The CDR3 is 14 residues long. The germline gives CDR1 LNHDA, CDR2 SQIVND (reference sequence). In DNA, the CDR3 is TGTGCCAGTAGTATAGATCTCGAGGACACTGAAGCTTTCTTT. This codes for CASSIDLEDTEAFF.

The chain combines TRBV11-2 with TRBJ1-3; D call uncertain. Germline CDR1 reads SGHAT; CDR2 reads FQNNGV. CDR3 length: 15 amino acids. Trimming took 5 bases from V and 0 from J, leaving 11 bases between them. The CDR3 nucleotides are TGTGCCAGCAGCCAATTAGTCACCTCTGGAAACACCATATATTTT. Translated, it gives CASSQLVTSGNTIYF.

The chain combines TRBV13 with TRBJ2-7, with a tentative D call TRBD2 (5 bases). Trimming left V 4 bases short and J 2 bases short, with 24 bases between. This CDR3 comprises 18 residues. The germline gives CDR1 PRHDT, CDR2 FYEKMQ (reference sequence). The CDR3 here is CASSSRFLAGPKTYEQYF. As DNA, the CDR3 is TGTGCCAGCAGCTCGAGGTTTCTAGCCGGCCCCAAAACCTACGAGCAGTACTTC.

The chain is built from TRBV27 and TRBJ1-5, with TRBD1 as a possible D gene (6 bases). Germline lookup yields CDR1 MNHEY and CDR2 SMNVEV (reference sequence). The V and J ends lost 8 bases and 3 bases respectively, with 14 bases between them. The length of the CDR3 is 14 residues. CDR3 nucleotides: TGTGCCAGCGCCGTTACAGGGAACAATCAGCCCCAGCATTTT. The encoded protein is CASAVTGNNQPQHF.

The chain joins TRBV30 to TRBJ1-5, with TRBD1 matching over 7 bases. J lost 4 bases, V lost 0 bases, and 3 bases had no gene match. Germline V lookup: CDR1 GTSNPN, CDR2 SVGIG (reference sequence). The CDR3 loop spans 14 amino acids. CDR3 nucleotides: TGTGCCTGGAGTGTGGGACAGTTGAATCAGCCCCAGCATTTT. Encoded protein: CAWSVGQLNQPQHF.

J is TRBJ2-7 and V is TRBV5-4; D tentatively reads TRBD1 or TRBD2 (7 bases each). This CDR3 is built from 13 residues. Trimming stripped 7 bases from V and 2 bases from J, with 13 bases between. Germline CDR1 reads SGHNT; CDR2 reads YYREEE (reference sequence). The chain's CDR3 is CASSGGGTYEQYF. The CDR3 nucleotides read TGTGCCAGCTCAGGGGGGGGTACCTACGAGCAGTACTTC.

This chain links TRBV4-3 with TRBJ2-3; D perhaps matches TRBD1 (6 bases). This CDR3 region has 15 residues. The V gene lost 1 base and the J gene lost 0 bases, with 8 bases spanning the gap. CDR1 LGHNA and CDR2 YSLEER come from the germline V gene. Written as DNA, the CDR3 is TGCGCCAGCAGCCAAGTAGGGGGTAGCACAGATACGCAGTATTTT. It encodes CASSQVGGSTDTQYF.

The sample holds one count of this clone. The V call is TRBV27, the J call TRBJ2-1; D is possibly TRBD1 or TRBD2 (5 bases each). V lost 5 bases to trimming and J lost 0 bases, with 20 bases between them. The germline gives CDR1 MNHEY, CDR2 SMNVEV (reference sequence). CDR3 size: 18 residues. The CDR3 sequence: CASSLQAILTSSYNEQFF. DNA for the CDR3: TGTGCCAGCAGTCTACAGGCCATCCTTACTAGCTCCTACAATGAGCAGTTCTTC.

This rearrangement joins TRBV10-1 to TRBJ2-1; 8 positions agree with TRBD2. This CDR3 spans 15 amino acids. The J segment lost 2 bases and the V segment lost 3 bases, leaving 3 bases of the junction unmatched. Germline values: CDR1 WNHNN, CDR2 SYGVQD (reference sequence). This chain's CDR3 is CASSDAGGPYNEQFF. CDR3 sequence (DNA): TGCGCCAGCAGTGACGCGGGGGGCCCCTACAATGAGCAGTTCTTC.

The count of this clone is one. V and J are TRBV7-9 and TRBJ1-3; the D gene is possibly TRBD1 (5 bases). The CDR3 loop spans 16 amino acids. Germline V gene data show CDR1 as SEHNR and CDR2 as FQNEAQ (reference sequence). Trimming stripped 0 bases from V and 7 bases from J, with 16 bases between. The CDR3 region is CASSLAPWGSGNTIYF. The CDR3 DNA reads TGTGCCAGCAGCTTAGCGCCATGGGGGAGCGGCAACACCATATATTTT.

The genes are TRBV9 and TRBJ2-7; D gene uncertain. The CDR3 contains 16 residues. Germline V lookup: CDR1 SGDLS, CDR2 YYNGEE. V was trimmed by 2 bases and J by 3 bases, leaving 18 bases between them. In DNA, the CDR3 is TGTGCCAGCAGCGTGGGGTTCGATATTTTTAGCTACGAGCAGTACTTC. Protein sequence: CASSVGFDIFSYEQYF. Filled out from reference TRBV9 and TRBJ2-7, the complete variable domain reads DSGVTQTPKHLITATGQRVTLRCSPRSGDLSVYWYQQSLDQGLQFLIQYYNGEERAKGNILERFSAQQFPDLHSELNLSSLELGDSALYFCASSVGFDIFSYEQYFGPGTRLTVT.

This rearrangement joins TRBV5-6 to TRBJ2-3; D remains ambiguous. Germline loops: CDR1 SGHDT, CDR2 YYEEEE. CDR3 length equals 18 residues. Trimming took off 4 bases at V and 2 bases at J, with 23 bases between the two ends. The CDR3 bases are TGTGCCAGCAGCCTGACCCCCCACCCGGTTAGGAACACAGATACGCAGTATTTT. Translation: CASSLTPHPVRNTDTQYF.

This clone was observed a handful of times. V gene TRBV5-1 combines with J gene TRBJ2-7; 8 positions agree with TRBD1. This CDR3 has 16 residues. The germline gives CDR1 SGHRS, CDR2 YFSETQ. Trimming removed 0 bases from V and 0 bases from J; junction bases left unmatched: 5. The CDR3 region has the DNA TGCGCCAGCAGCTTGGGGACAGGGCAAAGCTCCTACGAGCAGTACTTC. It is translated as CASSLGTGQSSYEQYF.

The CDR3 DNA follows: TGTGCCAGCAGTTACACAGGGACAGATACGCAGTATTTT. The encoded protein is CASSYTGTDTQYF. The chain links TRBV2 to TRBJ2-3; possibly TRBD1 for D (6 bases). CDR3 length: 13 amino acids. V shed 5 bases and J shed 3 bases, with 9 bases lying between them. Germline V CDR1 and CDR2: SNHLY, FYNNEI.

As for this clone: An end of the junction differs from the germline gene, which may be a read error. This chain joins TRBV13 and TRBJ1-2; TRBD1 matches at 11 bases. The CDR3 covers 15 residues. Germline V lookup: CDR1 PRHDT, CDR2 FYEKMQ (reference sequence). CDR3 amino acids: CASSLGTGGGYGYTF. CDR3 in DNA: TGTGCCAGCAGCCTAGGGACAGGGGGTGGCTATGGCTACACCTTC. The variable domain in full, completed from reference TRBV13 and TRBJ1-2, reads AAGVIQSPRHLIKEKRETATLKCYPIPRHDTVYWYQQGPGQDPQFLISFYEKMQSDKGSIPDRFSAQQFSDYHSELNMSSLELGDSALYFCASSLGTGGGYGYTFGSGTRLTVV.

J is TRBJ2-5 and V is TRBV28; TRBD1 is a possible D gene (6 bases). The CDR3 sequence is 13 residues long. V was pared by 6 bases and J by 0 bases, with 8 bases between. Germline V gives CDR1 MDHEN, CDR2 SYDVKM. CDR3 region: CASRWGHQETQYF. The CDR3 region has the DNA TGTGCCAGCAGGTGGGGGCACCAAGAGACCCAGTACTTC.

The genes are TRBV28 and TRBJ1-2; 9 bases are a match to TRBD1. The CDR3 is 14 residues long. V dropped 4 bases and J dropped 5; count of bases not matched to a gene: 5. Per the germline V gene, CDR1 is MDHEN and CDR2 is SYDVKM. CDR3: CASSSGQGNYGYTF. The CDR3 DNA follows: TGTGCCAGCAGTTCCGGACAGGGGAATTATGGCTACACCTTC.

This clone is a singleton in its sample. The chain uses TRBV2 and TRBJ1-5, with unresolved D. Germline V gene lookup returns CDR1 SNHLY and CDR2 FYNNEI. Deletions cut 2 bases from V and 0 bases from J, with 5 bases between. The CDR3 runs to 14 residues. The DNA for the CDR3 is TGTGCCAGCAGTGAACAGTTTAGCAATCAGCCCCAGCATTTT. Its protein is CASSEQFSNQPQHF.